These 30 T cell receptor beta chains originate from one sample sequenced in a study of T cells in Graves' hyperthyroidism and ophthalmopathy. TCR beta CDR3 regions were amplified from RNA transcripts. A set of HTBI primers served as the primers for a first-round RT-PCR of the TCR CDR3. TCRdb independently ran MiXCR on the multiplex PCR reads; one entry per CDR3 protein. The sample lists a few hundred thousand distinct CDR3 sequences; more than 13% were seen once. The sequencing sample was made of blood. The receptors come from a woman under 40 with Graves' hyperthyroidism.

This clonotype was counted many times. The chain couples TRBV28 to TRBJ2-7; 7 positions agree with TRBD2. CDR3 length equals 16 residues. Germline V CDR1 and CDR2: MDHEN, SYDVKM. The junction had 13 bases not matched to a gene; V was cut back by 6 bases and J by 2 bases. This CDR3 reads CASRDLNLAATYEQYF. The DNA for the CDR3 is TGTGCCAGCAGAGACCTCAATCTAGCGGCCACCTACGAGCAGTACTTC.

The V call is TRBV2, the J call TRBJ1-5; D gene ambiguous. The V end was cut by 5 bases, the J end by 1 base, with 21 bases between. This CDR3 is 18 amino acids long. Germline V gene lookup returns CDR1 SNHLY and CDR2 FYNNEI. As DNA, the CDR3 is TGTGCCAGCAGTCTCCGGGCCTTGGTTTTAAGCAGCAATCAGCCCCAGCATTTT. As protein: CASSLRALVLSSNQPQHF. Combining the CDR3 with reference TRBV2 and TRBJ1-5 gives the whole variable domain EPEVTQTPSHQVTQMGQEVILRCVPISNHLYFYWYRQILGQKVEFLVSFYNNEISEKSEIFDDQFSVERPDGSNFTLKIRSTKLEDSAMYFCASSLRALVLSSNQPQHFGDGTRLSIL.

CDR3 loop: CSARGASPHSDTQYF. The CDR3 DNA is TGCAGTGCTAGAGGGGCTAGCCCTCATTCCGATACGCAGTATTTT. The chain is built from TRBV20-1 and TRBJ2-3, with D maybe TRBD2 (5 bases). The CDR3 loop spans 15 amino acids. The V gene's germline CDR1 is DFQATT and CDR2 SNEGSKA (reference sequence). Trimming removed 1 base from V and 6 bases from J, with 17 bases in between.

This clonotype was counted many times. The chain recombines TRBV20-1 with TRBJ2-7; 9 bases line up with TRBD2. Germline V gene sequence: CDR1 DFQATT, CDR2 SNEGSKA (reference sequence). This CDR3 is 14 amino acids long. The trim removed 2 bases at V and 6 bases at J, leaving 8 bases unmatched. CDR3 bases: TGCAGTGCTAGAAAGGCTAGCGGGAATCCCGAGCAGTACTTC. It codes for CSARKASGNPEQYF.

This clonotype was seen at least ten times. The chain links TRBV11-2 to TRBJ2-3; TRBD2 agrees at 14 bases. V lost 4 bases, J lost 4 bases, and 7 bases stayed unmatched. Germline lookup yields CDR1 SGHAT and CDR2 FQNNGV. This CDR3 is 17 amino acids long. For the CDR3, the DNA is TGTGCCAGCAGCTCCGGGACTAGCGGGAGCTGGGCAGATACGCAGTATTTT. Its protein is CASSSGTSGSWADTQYF.

The sample holds a few counts of this clonotype. The rearrangement links TRBV7-2 to TRBJ2-2, with D possibly being TRBD1 (6 bases). V lost 3 bases and J 4 bases, leaving 12 bases between the germline ends. CDR1 and CDR2 (germline): SGHTA, FQGNSA. The CDR3 covers 15 residues. As DNA, the CDR3 is TGTGCCAGCAGCTTGGGGGCCCCGGGCACCGGGGAGCTGTTTTTT. Protein product: CASSLGAPGTGELFF.

This clonotype was detected a few times. The chain recombines TRBV24-1 with TRBJ2-3; D possibly corresponds to TRBD2 (5 bases). The CDR3 loop spans 14 amino acids. The V end lost 3 bases, the J end lost 6 bases, and 12 bases lay between the germline ends. CDR1 and CDR2 (germline): KGHDR, SFDVKD. CDR3 nucleotides: TGTGCCACCAGTGATCCCCCCCGAGGGGATACGCAGTATTTT. Amino acids: CATSDPPRGDTQYF.

This clonotype was counted many times. This rearrangement joins TRBV9 to TRBJ2-1, with 7 nucleotides matching TRBD2. Germline-derived CDR1 and CDR2 are SGDLS and YYNGEE. Losses at the gene ends were 2 bases for V and 0 bases for J; bases not matched to a gene: 5. CDR3 size: 16 residues. CDR3 residues: CASSVTSASSYNEQFF. The CDR3 nucleotides are TGTGCCAGCAGCGTTACTAGCGCTAGCTCCTACAATGAGCAGTTCTTC.

This clonotype was picked up many times. The V call is TRBV28, the J call TRBJ2-7; TRBD1 agrees at 7 bases. The germline V gene has CDR1 MDHEN and CDR2 SYDVKM. J gave up 3 bases and V 4 bases, and 9 bases lay outside the gene matches. The CDR3 contains 15 residues. The CDR3 is CASSWARTGGYEQYF. CDR3 bases: TGTGCCAGCAGTTGGGCACGGACAGGAGGCTACGAGCAGTACTTC.

The rearrangement links TRBV15 to TRBJ2-1; the D is unclear. Between the trimmed V and J ends, which lost 3 bases and 11 bases, there was a span of 11 bases. Germline V gene lookup returns CDR1 LNHNV and CDR2 YYDKDF (reference sequence). The CDR3 is made up of 12 amino acids. Written as DNA, the CDR3 is TGTGCCACCAGCAGGGACCTCTCGAAGCAGTTCTTC. Amino acid sequence: CATSRDLSKQFF.

This clonotype was picked up many times. For the CDR3, the DNA is TGTGCCTGGAGCGTCACAGGGTTTGAGCAGTTCTTC. Translating it yields CAWSVTGFEQFF. The rearrangement uses TRBV30 and TRBJ2-1, with D perhaps TRBD1 (6 bases). This CDR3 comprises 12 residues. V was shortened by 3 bases and J by 9 bases, with 12 bases between the two germline ends. Germline assignment: CDR1 GTSNPN and CDR2 SVGIG (reference sequence). Looking up the rest from reference TRBV30 and TRBJ2-1 gives the full variable domain: SQTIHQWPATLVQPVGSPLSLECTVEGTSNPNLYWYRQAAGRGLQLLFYSVGIGQISSEVPQNLSASRPQDRQFILSSKKLLLSDSGFYLCAWSVTGFEQFFGPGTRLTVL.

This clonotype was recorded at least ten times. V is TRBV12-3 or TRBV12-4 and J is TRBJ2-1, with TRBD2 matching over 8 bases. The CDR3 is 15 amino acids. Trimming at V came to 2 bases and at J to 4 bases, leaving 4 bases not matched to a gene. The CDR3 region is CASSLMGLGYNEQFF. Written as DNA, the CDR3 is TGTGCCAGCAGTTTAATGGGACTAGGATACAATGAGCAGTTCTTC.

This clonotype was detected ten times or more. The chain joins TRBV20-1 to TRBJ2-7; TRBD1 matches at 8 bases. V lost 6 bases and J lost 3; bases outside the gene matches: 16. The CDR3 runs to 16 residues. Germline CDR1 is DFQATT and CDR2 is SNEGSKA (reference sequence). The CDR3 spells CSAPRAGQGAIYEQYF. In DNA form, the CDR3 reads TGCAGTGCCCCAAGAGCGGGCCAGGGGGCTATCTACGAGCAGTACTTC.

This clonotype was seen at least ten times. This chain uses TRBV24-1 with TRBJ2-3; 9 nucleotides line up with TRBD1. The germline CDR1 and CDR2 sequences are KGHDR and SFDVKD. This CDR3 comprises 16 residues. V dropped 5 bases and J dropped 2; count of bases not matched to a gene: 7. CDR3 sequence reads: CATSVGGTGYTDTQYF. CDR3 nucleotide sequence: TGTGCCACCAGTGTTGGAGGGACAGGGTACACAGATACGCAGTATTTT.

The chain is built from TRBV2 and TRBJ1-5, with D uncertain. Germline V gene data show CDR1 as SNHLY and CDR2 as FYNNEI. This CDR3 is built from 12 residues. V was cut by 6 bases and J by 10 bases, with 13 bases left in between. The CDR3 DNA follows: TGTGCCAGCAGGACTATTGGAGGCCCCCAGCATTTT. Amino acids: CASRTIGGPQHF.

This clonotype turned up a few times. This sequence joins TRBV20-1 and TRBJ2-7; maybe TRBD1 (5 bases). Germline V gives CDR1 DFQATT, CDR2 SNEGSKA (reference sequence). The CDR3 totals 11 residues. Trimming pared 6 bases from V and 7 bases from J, leaving 13 bases between. The CDR3 coding sequence is TGCAGTGCCGGACATGAACGGGAGCAGTACTTC. Translation gives CSAGHEREQYF.

The table lists this clonotype with many counts. The genes are TRBV28 and TRBJ2-1; 11 bases map to TRBD2. The germline CDR1 and CDR2 sequences are MDHEN and SYDVKM. The CDR3 loop spans 16 amino acids. V shed 3 bases, J shed 9 bases, and the junction held 10 bases outside the gene matches. The CDR3 sequence: CASSFETLLAGAEQFF. The DNA of the CDR3 is TGTGCCAGCAGTTTCGAAACCCTACTAGCGGGGGCTGAGCAGTTCTTC.

V gene TRBV6-1 combines with J gene TRBJ2-7; D tentatively fits TRBD1 or TRBD2 (5 bases each). Trimming removed 6 bases from V and 2 bases from J, with 17 bases in between. CDR1 and CDR2 from the germline V gene are MNHNS and SASEGT. The CDR3 consists of 15 residues. CDR3 bases: TGTGCCAGCAGCCGGCCTTCCGGGACCGCCTACGAGCAGTACTTC. Residues: CASSRPSGTAYEQYF.

The chain is built from TRBV2 and TRBJ2-2; perhaps TRBD2 as D (5 bases). Trimming stripped 4 bases from V and 8 bases from J, with 17 bases between. Germline CDR1 SNHLY, CDR2 FYNNEI. CDR3 size: 15 residues. As DNA, the CDR3 is TGTGCCAGCAGTGGCGGGCACGTGGCCCCGGGGGAGCTGTTTTTT. This encodes CASSGGHVAPGELFF.

This clonotype has a count of ten or more. This chain links TRBV20-1 with TRBJ2-7; D is uncertain. Germline V CDR1 and CDR2: DFQATT, SNEGSKA (reference sequence). This CDR3 is 13 amino acids long. The germline V and J ends were trimmed by 0 bases and 1 base, with 7 bases remaining between them. CDR3 region: CSARDSRSYEQYF. CDR3 DNA sequence: TGCAGTGCTAGAGACAGTAGGTCCTACGAGCAGTACTTC.

This clonotype was detected ten times or more. In nucleotides, the CDR3 is TGTGCCAGCAGCTTAGCGGTCGGGCCTGAGCAGTTCTTC. Protein: CASSLAVGPEQFF. The chain combines TRBV11-1 with TRBJ2-1; D unclear. Germline-derived CDR1 and CDR2 are SGHAT and FQDESV (reference sequence). CDR3 length equals 13 residues. Trimming removed 0 bases from V and 9 bases from J, with 9 bases in between.

This clonotype was recorded at least ten times. This chain connects TRBV28 to TRBJ1-6; the D is unclear. V dropped 2 bases and J dropped 10 bases, with 12 bases sitting between them. Germline assignment: CDR1 MDHEN and CDR2 SYDVKM. CDR3 length: 14 amino acids. The DNA for the CDR3 is TGTGCCAGCAGTTTAAGGCAGGTGTCCTCACCCCTCCACTTT. Translating it yields CASSLRQVSSPLHF. The complete variable domain, with remaining parts taken from reference TRBV28 and TRBJ1-6, reads DVKVTQSSRYLVKRTGEKVFLECVQDMDHENMFWYRQDPGLGLRLIYFSYDVKMKEKGDIPEGYSVSREKKERFSLILESASTNQTSMYLCASSLRQVSSPLHFGNGTRLTVT.

This clonotype was picked up many times. V usage is TRBV7-9 and J usage is TRBJ1-5; 8 nucleotides agree with TRBD1. Trimming removed 5 bases from V and 5 bases from J; junction bases left unmatched: 8. The length of the CDR3 is 15 residues. Germline V gene data show CDR1 as SEHNR and CDR2 as FQNEAQ (reference sequence). CDR3 bases: TGTGCCAGCAGCGCGCGTGAGACAGGGGATCAGCCCCAGCATTTT. Protein product: CASSARETGDQPQHF.

The sample holds a few counts of this clonotype. The V call is TRBV29-1, the J call TRBJ2-5, with D maybe TRBD2 (5 bases). CDR3 length: 12 amino acids. The germline V and J ends were trimmed by 1 base and 3 bases, with 6 bases remaining between them. Germline V gene sequence: CDR1 SQVTM, CDR2 ANQGSEA. DNA of the CDR3: TGCAGCGTTGAAGCCGGGGAAGAGACCCAGTACTTC. Its protein product is CSVEAGEETQYF.

This clonotype occurred many times. This chain links TRBV7-9 with TRBJ2-3, with 8 bases aligning to TRBD1. Per the germline V gene, CDR1 is SEHNR and CDR2 is FQNEAQ (reference sequence). The CDR3 runs 13 residues. V was clipped by 7 bases and J by 3 bases; unmatched bases: 3. The DNA of the CDR3 is TGTGCCAGCACCTGGGACAGGACAGATACGCAGTATTTT. This translates into CASTWDRTDTQYF. Variable domain in full (rest from reference TRBV7-9 and TRBJ2-3): DTGVSQNPRHKITKRGQNVTFRCDPISEHNRLYWYRQTLGQGPEFLTYFQNEAQLEKSRLLSDRFSAERPKGSFSTLEIQRTEQGDSAMYLCASTWDRTDTQYFGPGTRLTVL.

Ten or more counts support this clonotype. Written as DNA, the CDR3 is TGTGCCAGCAGTTACCCGCGCGAGGGCCAAGAGACCCAGTACTTC. This sequence encodes CASSYPREGQETQYF. The chain carries TRBV6-2 or TRBV6-3 and TRBJ2-5, with D perhaps TRBD2 (5 bases). Germline-derived CDR1 and CDR2 are MNHEY and SVGEGT. There are 15 residues in the CDR3. Trimming took 2 bases from V and 1 from J, leaving 11 bases between them.

This chain joins TRBV19 and TRBJ1-4; D possibly corresponds to TRBD1 (6 bases). The ends were cut back, 6 bases at V and 7 bases at J, with 12 bases in the middle. The CDR3 length is 13 residues. The germline gives CDR1 LNHDA, CDR2 SQIVND (reference sequence). The CDR3 nucleotides read TGTGCCAGTAGCGGGGGGCGACGTGAAAAACTGTTTTTT. This sequence encodes CASSGGRREKLFF.

This clonotype has a count of ten or more. The chain uses TRBV3-1 and TRBJ2-7, with 10 bases that match TRBD2. The CDR3 spans 16 residues. With 0 bases clipped from V and 2 bases from J, the junction kept 4 bases outside the gene matches. Germline V gene lookup returns CDR1 LGHDT and CDR2 YNNKEL (reference sequence). CDR3 protein: CASSQDLLAGAYEQYF. Written as DNA, the CDR3 is TGTGCCAGCAGCCAAGATCTTCTAGCGGGAGCCTACGAGCAGTACTTC.

This clonotype was counted many times. This sequence joins TRBV6-1 and TRBJ2-3; 8 bases map to TRBD2. This CDR3 region has 19 residues. The germline V gene encodes CDR1 MNHNS and CDR2 SASEGT. With 3 bases clipped from V and 1 base from J, the junction kept 15 bases outside the gene matches. The CDR3, as DNA: TGTGCCAGCAGTGACGCGGGAGGTCCCTGGGCTTCGGGCACAGATACGCAGTATTTT. Its translation is CASSDAGGPWASGTDTQYF.

The chain uses TRBV6-1 and TRBJ2-5; the D gene could be TRBD1 or TRBD2 (5 bases each). Trimming stripped 6 bases from V and 0 bases from J, with 8 bases between. The CDR3 sequence is 13 residues long. The germline CDR1 and CDR2 sequences are MNHNS and SASEGT. The CDR3: CASRTGHQETQYF. The CDR3 DNA reads TGTGCCAGCAGAACGGGACACCAAGAGACCCAGTACTTC.